The rows below give T cell receptor beta chains drawn from one sample of a study of T-cell reconstitution after alpha-beta-depleted transplantation in children. TCRdb reanalysed the PCR reads using MiXCR and keeps one entry per CDR3 protein. There are around 370,000 distinct CDR3 sequences in the sample; 10% occur only once, and around 2.4% lies in the top ten. Sequenced here: PBMCs from the stem cell graft donor, sampled from the stem cell graft. The receptor set was obtained from a human donor who donated a stem cell graft to a child with acute lymphoblastic leukemia. Each CDR3 is given without its conserved first and last residue.

v_call,j_call,cdr3_aa
TRBV12-3/TRBV12-4,TRBJ1-4,ASSWTQGPTNEKLF
TRBV5-4,TRBJ1-1,ASSTDREAF
TRBV14,TRBJ1-1,ASSQGLIPGQGAF
TRBV6-2/TRBV6-3,TRBJ1-5,ASRSGTGVLLLSNQPQH
TRBV4-2,TRBJ2-3,ASSRGRGTDTQY
TRBV4-3,TRBJ2-3,ASSQVRGRATDTQY
TRBV6-2/TRBV6-3,TRBJ2-7,ASSRWRVEQY
TRBV6-1,TRBJ2-1,ASSGGTPSAPASGLYNEQF
TRBV29-1,TRBJ1-2,SAREGQGAYGYT
TRBV6-2/TRBV6-3,TRBJ2-1,ASSYLTSGRVNEQF
TRBV4-1,TRBJ1-1,ASSPQGTPNTEAF
TRBV7-2,TRBJ1-2,ASSPGTAARGGYT
TRBV5-1,TRBJ2-1,ASSSLTYNEQF
TRBV7-2,TRBJ2-1,ASSLNGLAGIYNEQF
TRBV5-1,TRBJ2-1,ASSLAGGGPFNEQF
TRBV7-2,TRBJ2-7,ASSLVAGATYEQY
TRBV9,TRBJ1-6,ASGREAPLH
TRBV6-2/TRBV6-3,TRBJ2-5,ASTQVGLDGEETQY
TRBV5-1,TRBJ2-3,ASSLESSGITDTQY
TRBV4-1,TRBJ1-2,ASSQPGQGVGYT
TRBV10-3,TRBJ2-2,AINPDSAGELF
TRBV27,TRBJ2-3,ASSLPPTGADTQY
TRBV6-5,TRBJ2-7,ASSYSRVEDNSYEQY
TRBV10-1,TRBJ2-1,ASSESSAEGYNEQF
TRBV4-3,TRBJ2-7,ASSQDLVSGRRHEQY
TRBV29-1,TRBJ2-5,SVVSRRLGETQY
TRBV7-8,TRBJ2-1,ASTPGDSSYNEQF
TRBV30,TRBJ1-5,AWSVTGNQPQH
TRBV4-3,TRBJ2-1,ASSRQTGYYNEQF
TRBV18,TRBJ2-5,ASSPRSVAGRQTQY
TRBV7-8,TRBJ2-7,ASSLIRVSPYEQY
TRBV20-1,TRBJ1-1,SARAGESNTEAF
TRBV15,TRBJ2-3,ATSSQAGVTDTQY
TRBV20-1,TRBJ1-2,SARLLGTGRGYT
TRBV5-1,TRBJ1-6,ASSLEDPYNSPLH
TRBV11-2,TRBJ2-1,ASSLDTGLAGAEQF
TRBV12-3/TRBV12-4,TRBJ2-5,ASSLDVSGRVWETQY
TRBV5-6,TRBJ2-7,ASSRPGTSAYEQY
TRBV24-1,TRBJ1-2,ATSDIQGNYGYT
TRBV20-1,TRBJ1-6,TADRQGVNSPLH
TRBV20-1,TRBJ2-5,SAGEPGLAEETQY
TRBV7-2,TRBJ1-5,ASSLDRGPQQPQH
TRBV18,TRBJ2-3,ASSKPGLVRDGTDTQY
TRBV7-7,TRBJ1-1,ASSSRLDTEAF
TRBV7-2,TRBJ2-3,ASSHPDTQY
TRBV2,TRBJ2-2,ASRVSSADITNTGELF
TRBV6-1,TRBJ2-1,ASSPRRDWAYNEQF
TRBV20-1,TRBJ1-5,SARDHQTLVHPQH
TRBV7-2,TRBJ2-1,ASSQRTGSVEQF
TRBV5-1,TRBJ2-2,ASSISRQGGTGELF
TRBV12-3/TRBV12-4,TRBJ2-1,ASSFSPGQGTEQF
TRBV12-3/TRBV12-4,TRBJ2-5,ASSLRVRGGSAETQY
TRBV9,TRBJ1-4,ASSPGTLTNEKLF
TRBV6-2/TRBV6-3,TRBJ2-7,ASSPQRGQGVGEQY
TRBV5-1,TRBJ1-4,ASSSLGTDNEKLF
TRBV20-1,TRBJ2-7,SASQDRVYEQY
TRBV7-8,TRBJ2-3,ASSHGQGNTDTQY
TRBV28,TRBJ1-2,ASSPHLRRQGVNYGYT